The TCR beta chain described here comes from a study of T cell responses to AZD1222 COVID-19 vaccine. Study results and limitations: Females made up more of the donors, who were largely white British, and clonal diversity may have come out too low. Repertoires in all cases were sampled only once the peak T cell response had passed.

With regard to this clone: Its matching antigen is unknown.

Here immunoSEQ multiplex PCR was the method, and the copy in TCRdb shows in-frame clones only, minus some. The table has roughly 180,000 clones, just over 90% seen once. Some second doses came at about 4 weeks and others at about 12 weeks; these were pooled. The V and J ends lost 0 bases and 2 bases respectively, with 12 bases between them. In germline, CDR1 is SGDLS, CDR2 YYNGEE. The CDR3 is 16 residues long. This TCR was recovered from an adult who received the AZD1222 COVID-19 vaccine. V usage is TRBV9 and J usage is TRBJ1-5; D uncertain. Sequenced here: peripheral blood, sampled 28 days after the second AZD1222 dose. The chain's CDR3 is CASSVDGSWGNQPQHF. The CDR3 nucleotides read TGTGCCAGCAGCGTAGATGGGAGTTGGGGCAATCAGCCCCAGCATTTT.